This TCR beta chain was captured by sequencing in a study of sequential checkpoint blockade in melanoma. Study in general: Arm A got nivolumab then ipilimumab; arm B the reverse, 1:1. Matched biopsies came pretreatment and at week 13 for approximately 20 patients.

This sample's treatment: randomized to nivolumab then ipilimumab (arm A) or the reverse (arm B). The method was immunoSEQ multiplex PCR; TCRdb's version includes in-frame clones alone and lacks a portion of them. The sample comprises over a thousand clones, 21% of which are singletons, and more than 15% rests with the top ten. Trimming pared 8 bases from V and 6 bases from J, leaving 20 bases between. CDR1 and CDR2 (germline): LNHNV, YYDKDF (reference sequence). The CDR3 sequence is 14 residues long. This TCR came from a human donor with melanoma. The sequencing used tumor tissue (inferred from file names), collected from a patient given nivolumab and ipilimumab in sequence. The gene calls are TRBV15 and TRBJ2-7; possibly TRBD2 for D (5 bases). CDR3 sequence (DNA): TGTGCCACCCGTCTTGTCGGGGAATCCGCCGAGCAGTACTTC. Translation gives CATRLVGESAEQYF.